A selection of T cell receptor beta chains follows, all from one sample in a study of blood T cell repertoires in COVID-19. TCRdb's table, derived via immunoSEQ multiplex PCR, lists solely in-frame clones and lacks some. Here the sample spans around 330,000 clones, 88% being singletons. Source material: peripheral blood. The receptors were gathered from a woman aged 45-65 years with active or convalescent COVID-19. CDR3s include the opening cysteine and the closing phenylalanine or tryptophan. A D gene is named only where the DNA matches it firmly. Clone size appears in some rows only: once, few, many, or a class for an expanded clone.

>TRBJ2-1|NA|TRBV5-5|NA
TGTGCCAGCAGCCTATTAAATGAGCAGTTCTTC
CASSLLNEQFF
>TRBJ2-7|NA|TRBV28|TRBD2
TGTGCCAGCACGTCCAGCGGGAGAGTCGGGGAGCAGTACTTC
CASTSSGRVGEQYF
>TRBJ1-3|NA|TRBV5-1|TRBD1
TGCGCCAGCAGCTCAGACAGGGGGACAGGAAACACCATATATTTT
CASSSDRGTGNTIYF
>TRBJ2-3|NA|TRBV7-9|NA
TGTGCCAGCAGCTTAGGGGCAGGAGGACCCCACACAGATACGCAGTATTTT
CASSLGAGGPHTDTQYF
>TRBJ2-7|NA|TRBV9|TRBD2
TGTGCCAGCAGCGTAGCTCCGGGACTAGATCCCGAGCAGTACTTC
CASSVAPGLDPEQYF
>TRBJ2-7|NA|TRBV25-1|NA
TGTGCCAGCACCCCAGGGGAATCCTACGAGCAGTACTTC
CASTPGESYEQYF
>TRBJ2-3|few|TRBV15|TRBD2
TGTGCCACCAGCAGAGTTGCTAGCGGGAGGGCCGACGATACGCAGTATTTT
CATSRVASGRADDTQYF
>TRBJ2-2|NA|TRBV5-1|TRBD1
TGCGCCAGCCGGACAGGAGCGAACACCGGGGAGCTGTTTTTT
CASRTGANTGELFF
>TRBJ2-1|NA|TRBV24-1|TRBD2
TGTGCCACCAGTGACTCGAGCGGGAACGTTAGAGATGAGCAGTTCTTC
CATSDSSGNVRDEQFF
>TRBJ2-3|NA|TRBV24-1|TRBD2
TGTGCCACCAGTAAGGCGGGAGGGCAGGATACGCAGTATTTT
CATSKAGGQDTQYF
>TRBJ2-3|NA|TRBV7-3|TRBD2
TGTGCCAGCAGTTCGACTAGCGGGGTCCCTCCGCGGAGCACAGATACGCAGTATTTT
CASSSTSGVPPRSTDTQYF
>TRBJ1-3|NA|TRBV14|NA
TGTGCCAGCAGCCAATCATCTGGAAACACCATATATTTT
CASSQSSGNTIYF
>TRBJ2-7|NA|TRBV30|TRBD1
TGTGCCTGGATCACCAAGACAGGGAAGAGTTCCTACGAGCAGTACTTC
CAWITKTGKSSYEQYF
>TRBJ2-7|NA|TRBV19|TRBD1
TGTGCCAGTAGTATGTCAGGTCTAACAGGGGGCGCGTACGAGCAGTACTTC
CASSMSGLTGGAYEQYF
>TRBJ1-6|NA|TRBV6-5|NA
TGTGCCAGCAGTTACCTAGACGGAGATAATTCACCCCTCCACTTT
CASSYLDGDNSPLHF
>TRBJ1-5|NA|TRBV10-3|TRBD1
TGTGCCATCAGTGAGGGCACTACAGGGGGCTCGTATCAGCCCCAGCATTTT
CAISEGTTGGSYQPQHF